A single sample is the source of the 14 T cell receptor beta chains below, sequenced in a study of regulatory T cells in long-lasting Graves disease. Both iRepertoire HTBI primers and Arm-PCR of CDR3 regions were used to build the TCR beta libraries. TCRdb re-called the multiplex PCR reads with MiXCR, one entry per CDR3 protein. Of hundreds of thousands of distinct CDR3 sequences listed, 16% are singletons. Regarding time point: newly diagnosed GD, antithyroid drugs for less than 3 months. RNA extracted from PBMCs served as the sequencing template. This same sample was also taken into another study, of T cells in Graves' hyperthyroidism and ophthalmopathy.

The sample in question was peripheral blood mononuclear cells (PBMCs), obtained at new diagnosis, from a patient treated with antithyroid drugs. These receptors originate from a woman in her 30s with Graves disease.

This chain links TRBV11-2 with TRBJ2-2; D gene ambiguous. This CDR3 comprises 11 residues. Deletions cut 4 bases from V and 9 bases from J, with 6 bases between. Germline CDR1 reads SGHAT; CDR2 reads FQNNGV. In DNA, the CDR3 is TGTGCCAGCAGCTCTTCATGGGAGCTGTTTTTT. Translated, it gives CASSSSWELFF. Looking up the rest from reference TRBV11-2 and TRBJ2-2 gives the full variable domain: EAGVAQSPRYKIIEKRQSVAFWCNPISGHATLYWYQQILGQGPKLLIQFQNNGVVDDSQLPKDRFSAERLKGVDSTLKIQPAKLEDSAVYLCASSSSWELFFGEGSRLTVL.

The chain recombines TRBV5-1 with TRBJ2-7; 8 positions agree with TRBD1. The CDR3 is made up of 14 amino acids. Germline assignment: CDR1 SGHRS and CDR2 YFSETQ. Trimming took 2 bases from V and 4 from J; bases not matched to a gene: 5. The CDR3 sequence: CASSLQGVAYEQYF. Here the CDR3 DNA reads TGCGCCAGCAGCTTACAGGGGGTAGCGTACGAGCAGTACTTC.

This clonotype was seen a handful of times. The V gene is TRBV27, the J gene TRBJ1-2; a weak D match, TRBD1 (6 bases). Between the trimmed V and J ends, which lost 5 bases and 1 base, there was a span of 14 bases. The germline V gene has CDR1 MNHEY and CDR2 SMNVEV (reference sequence). The CDR3 contains 15 residues. The CDR3: CASSARGAGNYGYTF. DNA for the CDR3: TGTGCCAGCAGTGCGAGGGGGGCCGGTAACTATGGCTACACCTTC.

This clonotype was counted between two and nine times. V and J are TRBV9 and TRBJ2-1, with D perhaps matching TRBD1 (7 bases). V lost 1 base, J lost 5 bases, and 13 bases lay in between. The germline gives CDR1 SGDLS, CDR2 YYNGEE. This CDR3 spans 15 amino acids. The CDR3 here is CASSVRPRGDNEQFF. In nucleotides, the CDR3 is TGTGCCAGCAGCGTACGGCCCAGGGGGGACAATGAGCAGTTCTTC.

Only a few counts were recorded for this clonotype. The rearrangement links TRBV7-9 to TRBJ1-3; a possible D gene is TRBD1 (5 bases). Germline V gene data show CDR1 as SEHNR and CDR2 as FQNEAQ (reference sequence). Trimming shortened V by 5 bases and J by 0 bases, and 17 bases separated the two germline ends. This CDR3 has 17 residues. CDR3 in amino acids: CASSGGGWADSGNTIYF. Written as DNA, the CDR3 is TGTGCCAGCAGCGGCGGGGGGTGGGCGGACTCTGGAAACACCATATATTTT.

This sequence joins TRBV28 and TRBJ1-5; the D gene is possibly TRBD1 (6 bases). The CDR3 runs to 13 residues. The V gene's germline CDR1 is MDHEN and CDR2 SYDVKM. The CDR3 sequence is CSGRGHGNQPQHF. For the CDR3, the DNA is TGTAGCGGCCGGGGGCATGGCAATCAGCCCCAGCATTTT.

This clonotype was seen a few times. This rearrangement joins TRBV18 to TRBJ2-6; the D is unclear. Germline CDR1 reads KGHSH; CDR2 reads LQKENI. This CDR3 contains 16 residues. V was clipped by 5 bases and J by 1 base, with 12 bases between them. The CDR3: CASSSGEESGANVLTF. The CDR3 DNA follows: TGTGCCAGCTCATCTGGAGAAGAGTCTGGGGCCAACGTCCTGACTTTC.

About this clonotype: At one end, the junction sequence differs from germline, possibly due to a read error. This chain connects TRBV18 to TRBJ2-1; D may correspond to TRBD1 or TRBD2 (5 bases each). Germline V CDR1 and CDR2: KGHSH, LQKENI. The CDR3 spans 15 residues. CDR3 sequence reads: CASSPPGTPDDEQLF. CDR3 in DNA: TGTGCCAGCTCACCACCCGGGACCCCTGACGATGAGCAGCTCTTC.

This clonotype came up a few times. The chain couples TRBV5-1 to TRBJ2-7; 10 nucleotides line up with TRBD2. V trimming: 0 bases; J trimming: 3 bases; junction bases outside the gene matches: 12. The length of the CDR3 is 18 residues. Germline V lookup: CDR1 SGHRS, CDR2 YFSETQ. As DNA, the CDR3 is TGCGCCAGCAGCTTGGGACTAGCGGGTAATGGGCAAATCTACGAGCAGTACTTC. This gives the protein CASSLGLAGNGQIYEQYF.

This clonotype was counted many times. This chain links TRBV12-3 or TRBV12-4 with TRBJ1-5; 11 nucleotides match TRBD1. This CDR3 has 16 residues. V was pared by 3 bases and J by 4 bases, with 5 bases of the junction left unmatched. CDR3 DNA: TGTGCCAGCAGTTTCGGGGACAGGGGGAGAAATCAGCCCCAGCATTTT. It yields the protein CASSFGDRGRNQPQHF.

This clonotype has just a few counts. The chain employs TRBV20-1 and TRBJ2-2; TRBD1 matches at 7 bases. Germline-derived CDR1 and CDR2 are DFQATT and SNEGSKA (reference sequence). The CDR3 has 15 residues. Unmatched junction bases numbered 6, after V lost 0 bases and J lost 5 bases. The CDR3 DNA follows: TGCAGTGCTAGAGATAGTGAGACAGGGACCGGGGAGCTGTTTTTT. Translating gives CSARDSETGTGELFF.

This clonotype has at least ten counts. The chain combines TRBV12-3 or TRBV12-4 with TRBJ2-5, with a possible D match to TRBD2 (6 bases). This CDR3 comprises 16 residues. Trimming cost V 3 bases and J 3 bases, with 17 bases left between them. The CDR3 bases are TGTGCCAGCAGTTTCTTCGGCGGGATCAAGGAAGAGACCCAGTACTTC. Its translation is CASSFFGGIKEETQYF.

V usage is TRBV20-1 and J usage is TRBJ2-1; 11 nucleotides line up with TRBD2. The CDR3 covers 14 residues. Germline assignment: CDR1 DFQATT and CDR2 SNEGSKA (reference sequence). The J segment lost 7 bases and the V segment lost 5 bases, leaving 7 bases of the junction unmatched. The CDR3 DNA is TGCAGTGCTTTTAGCGGGGGGGCGGGGAATGAGCAGTTCTTC. Amino acids: CSAFSGGAGNEQFF.

This clonotype was detected many times. The rearrangement links TRBV6-1 to TRBJ1-1; 8 bases fit TRBD1. V dropped 4 bases and J dropped 5; count of bases not matched to a gene: 9. Germline loops: CDR1 MNHNS, CDR2 SASEGT. The CDR3 runs 15 residues. The CDR3 nucleotides are TGTGCCAGCAGTGTGACCGGGACAGGCGGAACTGAAGCTTTCTTT. Its protein is CASSVTGTGGTEAFF.